A single sample is the source of the 20 T cell receptor beta chains below, sequenced in a study of T cell changes during pregnancy in multiple sclerosis. Measured with immunoSEQ multiplex PCR; TCRdb has only the in-frame clones, and not every one. The table includes more than 95,000 clones, approximately 93% detected once. Sequences were derived from peripheral blood, sampled after pregnancy. Source of these receptors: a female donor with multiple sclerosis, enrolled in a pregnancy study.

V and J are TRBV2 and TRBJ2-2, with a possible D match to TRBD1 (7 bases). This CDR3 has 16 residues. Trimming took 3 bases from V and 0 from J, leaving 11 bases between them. From germline, CDR1 is SNHLY and CDR2 FYNNEI. The CDR3 is CASSDGGGANTGELFF. The CDR3, as DNA: TGTGCCAGCAGTGATGGAGGGGGCGCGAACACCGGGGAGCTGTTTTTT.

The chain carries TRBV6-1 and TRBJ2-2, with 11 bases lining up with TRBD1. Germline CDR1 and CDR2: MNHNS and SASEGT. With 7 bases clipped from V and 4 bases from J, the junction kept 2 bases outside the gene matches. This CDR3 has 14 amino acids. CDR3 protein: CASTGQGATGELFF. The CDR3 bases are TGTGCCAGCACTGGACAGGGGGCCACCGGGGAGCTGTTTTTT.

The rearrangement joins TRBV7-8 to TRBJ1-1; 8 nucleotides match TRBD1. Germline CDR1 and CDR2: SGHVS and FQNEAQ. V was clipped by 3 bases and J by 0 bases; unmatched bases: 0. This CDR3 contains 14 residues. The chain's CDR3 is CASSLDRVNTEAFF. CDR3 nucleotide sequence: TGTGCCAGCAGCTTGGACAGGGTGAACACTGAAGCTTTCTTT.

A few counts support this clone. The V and J genes are TRBV30 and TRBJ1-3; D is ambiguous. V gave up 0 bases and J gave up 0 bases, with 9 bases separating them. The CDR3 loop spans 15 amino acids. Germline V gene data show CDR1 as GTSNPN and CDR2 as SVGIG (reference sequence). DNA of the CDR3: TGTGCCTGGAGTGTAACCCCGAGCTCTGGAAACACCATATATTTT. Translating it yields CAWSVTPSSGNTIYF. Based on the CDR3 plus reference TRBV30 and TRBJ1-3, the full variable domain is SQTIHQWPATLVQPVGSPLSLECTVEGTSNPNLYWYRQAAGRGLQLLFYSVGIGQISSEVPQNLSASRPQDRQFILSSKKLLLSDSGFYLCAWSVTPSSGNTIYFGEGSWLTVV.

The chain links TRBV11-1 to TRBJ2-7; D possibly corresponds to TRBD2 (5 bases). Germline loops: CDR1 SGHAT, CDR2 FQDESV (reference sequence). Trimming cost V 0 bases and J 6 bases, with 15 bases left between them. The CDR3 totals 15 residues. The CDR3 bases are TGTGCCAGCAGCTTAGCATTTTCCGTGGGGAGCGAGCAGTACTTC. Its protein product is CASSLAFSVGSEQYF. The variable domain in full, completed from reference TRBV11-1 and TRBJ2-7, reads EAEVAQSPRYKITEKSQAVAFWCDPISGHATLYWYRQILGQGPELLVQFQDESVVDDSQLPKDRFSAERLKGVDSTLKIQPAELGDSAMYLCASSLAFSVGSEQYFGPGTRLTVT.

The V and J genes are TRBV7-7 and TRBJ2-5, with D maybe TRBD1 (6 bases). The CDR3 consists of 14 residues. Germline lookup yields CDR1 SSHAT and CDR2 FNYEAQ (reference sequence). The V end was cut by 3 bases, the J end by 5 bases, with 13 bases between. The CDR3 nucleotides are TGTGCCAGCAGCTTTACAGGGCTCGGGGAGACCCAGTACTTC. As protein: CASSFTGLGETQYF.

The chain is built from TRBV12-5 and TRBJ2-1; 11 bases align to TRBD2. Germline loops: CDR1 LGHNT, CDR2 FRNRAP. The CDR3 is 17 amino acids. V was pared by 6 bases and J by 2 bases, with 9 bases of the junction left unmatched. The CDR3 here is CASGRTGTSGTYNEQFF. The CDR3 region has the DNA TGTGCTAGTGGGCGCACTGGGACTAGCGGAACCTACAATGAGCAGTTCTTC. Full variable domain (remainder filled in from reference TRBV12-5 and TRBJ2-1): DARVTQTPRHKVTEMGQEVTMRCQPILGHNTVFWYRQTMMQGLELLAYFRNRAPLDDSGMPKDRFSAEMPDATLATLKIQPSEPRDSAVYFCASGRTGTSGTYNEQFFGPGTRLTVL.

The V and J genes are TRBV5-1 and TRBJ1-4, with no clear D. Germline V lookup: CDR1 SGHRS, CDR2 YFSETQ. The CDR3 consists of 16 residues. V lost 0 bases to trimming and J lost 7 bases, with 16 bases between them. The CDR3 coding sequence is TGCGCCAGCAGCTTGGTGGCCGGGTCAGCGGCTGAAAAACTGTTTTTT. Protein sequence: CASSLVAGSAAEKLFF.

This chain connects TRBV11-2 to TRBJ1-1; tentatively, D is TRBD1 (5 bases). CDR1 and CDR2 (germline): SGHAT, FQNNGV. V was pared by 5 bases and J by 7 bases, with 14 bases between. The CDR3 is 13 amino acids. CDR3 DNA sequence: TGTGCCAGCAGCCCCATTATGGGGGGTGAAGCTTTCTTT. Protein product: CASSPIMGGEAFF. Drawing the rest from reference TRBV11-2 and TRBJ1-1, the complete variable domain is EAGVAQSPRYKIIEKRQSVAFWCNPISGHATLYWYQQILGQGPKLLIQFQNNGVVDDSQLPKDRFSAERLKGVDSTLKIQPAKLEDSAVYLCASSPIMGGEAFFGQGTRLTVV.

The chain recombines TRBV27 with TRBJ2-2; 8 positions match TRBD2. With V trimmed by 6 bases and J by 2 bases, 2 bases remained unmatched. The CDR3 length is 14 residues. Germline CDR1 MNHEY, CDR2 SMNVEV (reference sequence). CDR3 in amino acids: CASSAGGNTGELFF. The DNA of the CDR3 is TGTGCCAGCAGCGCGGGGGGCAACACCGGGGAGCTGTTTTTT.

The chain uses TRBV4-1 and TRBJ1-2; the D is unclear. V lost 0 bases and J lost 7, with 18 bases in between. The germline gives CDR1 MGHRA, CDR2 YSYEKL. This CDR3 is built from 16 residues. CDR3 bases: TGCGCCAGCAGCCAAGAGGGCGGAGGACGCAACGGTGGCTACACCTTC. It encodes CASSQEGGGRNGGYTF.

In DNA, the CDR3 is TGTGCCAGCAGCCCCCCTGGCAGGGGATTTGGCTACACCTTC. Protein product: CASSPPGRGFGYTF. The V call is TRBV6-1, the J call TRBJ1-2, with D perhaps matching TRBD1 (6 bases). Trimming shortened V by 6 bases and J by 7 bases, and 18 bases separated the two germline ends. CDR3 length: 14 residues. Germline-derived CDR1 and CDR2 are MNHNS and SASEGT.

The V gene is TRBV5-6, the J gene TRBJ1-4; 7 nucleotides line up with TRBD1. Germline V gene sequence: CDR1 SGHDT, CDR2 YYEEEE. After removal of 1 base from V and 5 bases from J, the junction contained 5 bases not matched to a gene. The CDR3 is 15 residues long. The CDR3 region has the DNA TGTGCCAGCAGCTTGATGGGACAGAGCAATGAAAAACTGTTTTTT. Its translation is CASSLMGQSNEKLFF. The full variable domain, rest sourced from reference TRBV5-6 and TRBJ1-4, is DAGVTQSPTHLIKTRGQQVTLRCSPKSGHDTVSWYQQALGQGPQFIFQYYEEEERQRGNFPDRFSGHQFPNYSSELNVNALLLGDSALYLCASSLMGQSNEKLFFGSGTQLSVL.

The V gene is TRBV5-1, the J gene TRBJ1-1; D not certain. The ends were cut back, 5 bases at V and 0 bases at J, with 14 bases in the middle. CDR3 length equals 15 residues. From germline, CDR1 is SGHRS and CDR2 YFSETQ. CDR3 nucleotides: TGCGCCAGCAGGAATTTGCTGGGCATGAACACTGAAGCTTTCTTT. The encoded protein is CASRNLLGMNTEAFF.

This rearrangement joins TRBV7-9 to TRBJ2-5; the D gene is possibly TRBD1 (6 bases). Trimming took off 6 bases at V and 3 bases at J, with 8 bases between the two ends. Germline CDR1 is SEHNR and CDR2 is FQNEAQ (reference sequence). CDR3 size: 12 residues. The CDR3 DNA reads as TGTGCCAGCAGGCGACAGGAAGAGACCCAGTACTTC. It is translated as CASRRQEETQYF.

Here the CDR3 DNA reads TGTGCCAGCAGCCAGGCCCGGAGCGGGCGCATTAGCACAGATACGCAGTATTTT. As protein: CASSQARSGRISTDTQYF. The V call is TRBV28, the J call TRBJ2-3; tentatively, D is TRBD2 (6 bases). The V and J ends lost 6 bases and 0 bases respectively, with 22 bases between them. Germline assignment: CDR1 MDHEN and CDR2 SYDVKM. There are 18 residues in the CDR3. Filled out from reference TRBV28 and TRBJ2-3, the complete variable domain reads DVKVTQSSRYLVKRTGEKVFLECVQDMDHENMFWYRQDPGLGLRLIYFSYDVKMKEKGDIPEGYSVSREKKERFSLILESASTNQTSMYLCASSQARSGRISTDTQYFGPGTRLTVL.

Only one count was recorded for this clone. The chain has TRBV5-1 and TRBJ2-1; TRBD1 might be the D (7 bases). This CDR3 comprises 14 residues. The V gene lost 0 bases and the J gene lost 9 bases, with 13 bases spanning the gap. The germline V gene has CDR1 SGHRS and CDR2 YFSETQ. The CDR3 DNA sequence: TGCGCCAGCAGCTTGGCGGTGCAGGGGGGTGAGCAGTTCTTC. Translating gives CASSLAVQGGEQFF.

V is TRBV9 and J is TRBJ1-5; D gene uncertain. CDR1 and CDR2 (germline): SGDLS, YYNGEE. The V end lost 0 bases, the J end lost 3 bases, and 7 bases lay between the germline ends. The CDR3 runs 14 residues. Here the CDR3 reads CASSVEAVNQPQHF. The CDR3 DNA reads as TGTGCCAGCAGCGTAGAGGCGGTCAATCAGCCCCAGCATTTT. Combining the CDR3 with reference TRBV9 and TRBJ1-5 gives the whole variable domain DSGVTQTPKHLITATGQRVTLRCSPRSGDLSVYWYQQSLDQGLQFLIQYYNGEERAKGNILERFSAQQFPDLHSELNLSSLELGDSALYFCASSVEAVNQPQHFGDGTRLSIL.

V and J are TRBV7-9 and TRBJ2-3; the D gene is possibly TRBD1 (6 bases). The germline V gene encodes CDR1 SEHNR and CDR2 FQNEAQ (reference sequence). V lost 3 bases to trimming and J lost 8 bases, with 15 bases between them. The CDR3 covers 14 residues. CDR3 sequence: CASSLGTGWATQYF. CDR3 DNA sequence: TGTGCCAGCAGCTTGGGAACAGGGTGGGCTACGCAGTATTTT. The whole variable domain, remainder taken from reference TRBV7-9 and TRBJ2-3, is DTGVSQNPRHKITKRGQNVTFRCDPISEHNRLYWYRQTLGQGPEFLTYFQNEAQLEKSRLLSDRFSAERPKGSFSTLEIQRTEQGDSAMYLCASSLGTGWATQYFGPGTRLTVL.

The V gene is TRBV9, the J gene TRBJ2-3; 8 bases agree with TRBD2. With V trimmed by 1 base and J by 1 base, 2 bases remained unmatched. The CDR3 consists of 15 residues. CDR1 SGDLS and CDR2 YYNGEE come from the germline V gene. The CDR3 DNA reads as TGTGCCAGCAGCGTAAGCGGGAGTGGCACAGATACGCAGTATTTT. Protein product: CASSVSGSGTDTQYF.